A selection of T cell receptor beta chains follows, all from one sample in a study of patients and donors after allogeneic stem cell transplantation. A single record per CDR3 protein comes from TCRdb applying MiXCR to the RT-PCR reads. In the table there are fewer than 500,000 distinct CDR3 sequences, 15% to 20% of which are singletons. The sample consisted of blood, either unsorted or a sorted T cell fraction (not recorded which). The source of these receptors is a human donor who was either an allogeneic HSCT recipient or a stem cell or donor lymphocyte infusion donor (not recorded which). It is not recorded whose cells these are; they may come from a transplant donor. CDR3s include the opening cysteine and the closing phenylalanine or tryptophan. D genes are given only for firm matches. Size is stated for part of the rows, as once, few or many counts, or as a class when the clone is expanded.

D	J	size	length	V	CDR3	DNA
-	TRBJ1-3	-	14	TRBV6-1	CASIPWGDGNTIYF	TGTGCCAGTATCCCGTGGGGGGACGGAAACACCATATATTTT
-	TRBJ1-2	-	10	TRBV20-1	CSARVNGYTF	TGCAGTGCTAGGGTAAATGGCTACACCTTC
TRBD1	TRBJ1-6	-	15	TRBV10-3	CAISGGQGDNSPLHF	TGTGCCATCAGTGGGGGACAGGGAGATAATTCACCCCTCCACTTT
TRBD2	TRBJ2-3	-	15	TRBV7-3	CASSKLAGKSDTQYF	TGTGCCAGCAGTAAACTAGCGGGAAAGTCAGATACGCAGTATTTT
-	TRBJ1-4	-	15	TRBV12-3/TRBV12-4	CASSLRPSTNEKLFF	TGTGCCAGCAGTTTAAGGCCCTCAACTAATGAAAAACTGTTTTTT
TRBD2	TRBJ2-1	many	17	TRBV3-1	CASSHYSGLLTYNEQFF	TGTGCCAGCAGCCACTACTCGGGACTACTAACCTACAATGAGCAGTTCTTC
-	TRBJ2-3	few	12	TRBV29-1	CSVGLPADTQYF	TGCAGCGTCGGGCTCCCGGCAGATACGCAGTATTTT
-	TRBJ2-4	few	14	TRBV20-1	CSARVQGSKNIQYF	TGCAGTGCTAGAGTTCAGGGTTCCAAAAACATTCAGTACTTC
-	TRBJ1-5	-	14	TRBV4-2	CASSQVGSYQPQHF	TGTGCCAGCAGCCAAGTTGGATCCTATCAGCCCCAGCATTTT
TRBD1	TRBJ2-7	-	14	TRBV27	CASSLWSGGYEQYF	TGTGCCAGCAGTTTATGGTCAGGGGGCTACGAGCAGTACTTC
TRBD1	TRBJ2-7	-	14	TRBV5-1	CASSGDRVLYEQYF	TGCGCCAGCAGCGGGGACAGGGTCCTCTACGAGCAGTACTTC
-	TRBJ2-7	many	15	TRBV10-3	CAISDGRAPTGEQYF	TGTGCCATCAGTGACGGCCGGGCGCCCACTGGCGAGCAGTACTTC
-	TRBJ1-3	few	14	TRBV20-1	CSARDGHSGNTIYF	TGCAGTGCTAGAGACGGGCACTCTGGAAACACCATATATTTT
-	TRBJ2-5	few	15	TRBV25-1	CASSEVIGIQETQYF	TGTGCCAGCAGTGAGGTGATTGGGATCCAAGAGACCCAGTACTTC
-	TRBJ2-7	few	12	TRBV3-1	CASSQATREQYF	TGTGCCAGCAGCCAAGCCACGAGGGAGCAGTACTTC
TRBD1	TRBJ2-5	many	15	TRBV10-3	CAITPGTGSWETQYF	TGTGCCATCACCCCCGGGACAGGGAGCTGGGAGACCCAGTACTTC
-	TRBJ1-5	few	11	TRBV27	CASEGSQPQHF	TGTGCCAGCGAGGGATCTCAGCCCCAGCATTTT
-	TRBJ2-7	few	14	TRBV7-6	CASSLISSSYEQYF	TGTGCCAGCAGCTTAATTTCTAGCTCCTACGAGCAGTACTTC
TRBD1	TRBJ1-1	few	15	TRBV5-1	CASSLATGTVAEAFF	TGCGCCAGCAGCTTGGCCACCGGGACAGTAGCTGAAGCTTTCTTT
-	TRBJ1-1	-	15	TRBV12-3/TRBV12-4	CASSHHRVMNTEAFF	TGTGCCAGCAGTCATCACAGGGTAATGAACACTGAAGCTTTCTTT
-	TRBJ2-7	few	12	TRBV7-9	CASSLGVDEQYF	TGTGCCAGCAGCTTAGGTGTAGACGAGCAGTACTTC
-	TRBJ2-7	-	15	TRBV5-6	CASSLTRDRTGEQYF	TGTGCCAGCAGCCTCACGCGGGACCGGACGGGAGAGCAGTACTTC
TRBD2	TRBJ2-3	few	16	TRBV3-1	CASSQGLGLATGGGYF	TGTGCCAGCAGCCAAGGTTTGGGACTAGCTACCGGGGGGGGCTATTTT
-	TRBJ2-5	few	16	TRBV6-5	CASSYGRRGIQETQYF	TGTGCCAGCAGTTACGGGAGGAGGGGGATTCAAGAGACCCAGTACTTC
-	TRBJ2-4	-	15	TRBV9	CASSPQDRWKNIQYF	TGTGCCAGCAGCCCACAGGACAGATGGAAAAACATTCAGTACTTC
TRBD2	TRBJ2-5	few	14	TRBV2	CASKSGGLEETQYF	TGTGCCAGCAAGAGCGGGGGGCTGGAAGAGACCCAGTACTTC
TRBD1	TRBJ1-6	-	15	TRBV10-3	CAISPGQTYNSPLHF	TGTGCCATCAGTCCGGGACAGACCTATAATTCACCCCTCCACTTT
-	TRBJ2-5	-	13	TRBV20-1	CSASLLEVGTQYF	TGCAGTGCTAGCCTACTAGAAGTGGGGACCCAGTACTTC